This T cell receptor (beta chain) was documented in a study of monozygotic twins with inflammatory bowel disease. Looked up from germline, CDR1 is SGHKS and CDR2 is YYEKEE (reference sequence). This CDR3 region has 14 residues. Per TCR library, 3500 ng of total RNA was used. No DNA is given; TCRdb re-called the 5' RACE reads and lists each CDR3 protein once. Across around 450,000 distinct CDR3 sequences, the top ten clones capture roughly 2.3% of the sample. This clonotype was sampled from a human donor with ulcerative colitis or Crohn's disease, or a healthy co-twin of an affected twin (not recorded which). J is TRBJ2-4 and V is TRBV5-5; the D call of TRBD2 rests on TCRdb alone, since no DNA is present to check it. The specimen was blood. The CDR3 sequence is CASSLEPEGNIQYF. Full variable domain (rest looked up from reference TRBV5-5 and TRBJ2-4): DAGVTQSPTHLIKTRGQQVTLRCSPISGHKSVSWYQQVLGQGPQFIFQYYEKEERGRGNFPDRFSARQFPNYSSELNVNALLLGDSALYLCASSLEPEGNIQYFGAGTRLSVL.